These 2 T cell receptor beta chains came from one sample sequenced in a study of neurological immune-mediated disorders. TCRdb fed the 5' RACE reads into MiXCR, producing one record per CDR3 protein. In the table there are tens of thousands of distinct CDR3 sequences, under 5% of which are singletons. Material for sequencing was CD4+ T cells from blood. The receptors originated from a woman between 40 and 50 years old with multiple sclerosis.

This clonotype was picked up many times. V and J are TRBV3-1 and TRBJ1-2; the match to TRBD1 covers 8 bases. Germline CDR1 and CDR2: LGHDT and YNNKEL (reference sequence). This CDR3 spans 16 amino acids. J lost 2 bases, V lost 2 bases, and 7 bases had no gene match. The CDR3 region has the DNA TGTGCCAGCAGCCAAACCGGGACAGGAAAGAACTATGGCTACACCTTC. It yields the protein CASSQTGTGKNYGYTF.

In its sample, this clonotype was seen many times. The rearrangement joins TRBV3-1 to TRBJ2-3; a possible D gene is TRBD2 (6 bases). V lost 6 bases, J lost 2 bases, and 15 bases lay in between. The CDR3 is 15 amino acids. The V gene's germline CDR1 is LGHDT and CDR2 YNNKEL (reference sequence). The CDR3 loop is CASSRGAGNTDTQYF. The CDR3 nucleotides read TGTGCCAGCAGTCGCGGGGCGGGGAACACAGATACGCAGTATTTT.